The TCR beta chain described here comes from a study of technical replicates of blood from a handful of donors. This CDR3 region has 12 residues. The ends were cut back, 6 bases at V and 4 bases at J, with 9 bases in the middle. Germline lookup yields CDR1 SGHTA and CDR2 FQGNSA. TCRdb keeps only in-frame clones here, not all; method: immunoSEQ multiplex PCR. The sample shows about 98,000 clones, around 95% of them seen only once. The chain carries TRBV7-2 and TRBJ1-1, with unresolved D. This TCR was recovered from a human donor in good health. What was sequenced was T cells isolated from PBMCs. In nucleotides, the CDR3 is TGTGCCAGCAGGGAGATGGGCACTGAAGCTTTCTTT. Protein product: CASREMGTEAFF.